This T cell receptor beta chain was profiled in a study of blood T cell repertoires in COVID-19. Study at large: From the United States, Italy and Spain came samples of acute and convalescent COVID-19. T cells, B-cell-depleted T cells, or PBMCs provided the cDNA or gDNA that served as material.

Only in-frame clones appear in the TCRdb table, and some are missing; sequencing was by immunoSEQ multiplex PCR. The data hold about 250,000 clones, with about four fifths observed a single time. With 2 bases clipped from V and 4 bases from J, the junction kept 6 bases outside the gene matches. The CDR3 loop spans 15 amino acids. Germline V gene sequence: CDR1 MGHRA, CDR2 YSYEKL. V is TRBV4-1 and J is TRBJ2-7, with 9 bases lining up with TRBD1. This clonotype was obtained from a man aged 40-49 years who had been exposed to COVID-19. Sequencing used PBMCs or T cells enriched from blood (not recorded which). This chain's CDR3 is CASSQSGTGRYEQYF. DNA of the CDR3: TGCGCCAGCAGCCAATCCGGGACAGGGCGGTACGAGCAGTACTTC.